This section outlines one TCR beta chain sequence together with its context. Each TRB amplification used roughly 230-550 ng of genomic DNA from blood. Trimming stripped 2 bases from V and 3 bases from J, with 13 bases between. There are 15 residues in the CDR3. The V gene's germline CDR1 is SEHNR and CDR2 FQNEAQ (reference sequence). The record originates from a study of T and B cells in COVID-19 patients. BIOMED2 TRB-A/B primer pools were used in multiplex TRB PCR. TCRdb reprocessed the multiplex PCR reads via MiXCR and lists one record per CDR3 protein. This table holds 4,000 to 5,000 distinct CDR3 sequences, under 30% found once.

The chain joins TRBV7-9 to TRBJ1-2; D is perhaps TRBD1 (6 bases). Sequenced input: blood. This receptor was identified in a human donor with active COVID-19. The DNA for the CDR3 is TGTGCCAGCAGCTTATTACTACAGGGACACTATGGCTACACCTTC. Translated: CASSLLLQGHYGYTF.